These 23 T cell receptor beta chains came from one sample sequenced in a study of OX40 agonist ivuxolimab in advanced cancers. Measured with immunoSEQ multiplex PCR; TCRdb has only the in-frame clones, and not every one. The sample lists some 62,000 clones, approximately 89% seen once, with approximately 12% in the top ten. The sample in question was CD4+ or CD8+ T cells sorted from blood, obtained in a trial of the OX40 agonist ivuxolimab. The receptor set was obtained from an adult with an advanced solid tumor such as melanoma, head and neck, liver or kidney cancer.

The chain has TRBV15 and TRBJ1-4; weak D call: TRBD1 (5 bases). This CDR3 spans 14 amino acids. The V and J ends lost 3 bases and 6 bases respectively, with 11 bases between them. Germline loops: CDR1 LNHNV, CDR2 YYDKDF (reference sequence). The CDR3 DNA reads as TGTGCCACCAGCAGTGAAGGGGAGGATGAAAAACTGTTTTTT. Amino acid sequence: CATSSEGEDEKLFF.

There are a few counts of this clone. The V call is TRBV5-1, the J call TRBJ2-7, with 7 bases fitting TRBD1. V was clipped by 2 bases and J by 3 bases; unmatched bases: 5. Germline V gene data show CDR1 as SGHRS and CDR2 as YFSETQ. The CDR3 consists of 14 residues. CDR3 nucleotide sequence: TGCGCCAGCAGCTTTCCGGGACAGAACTACGAGCAGTACTTC. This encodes CASSFPGQNYEQYF.

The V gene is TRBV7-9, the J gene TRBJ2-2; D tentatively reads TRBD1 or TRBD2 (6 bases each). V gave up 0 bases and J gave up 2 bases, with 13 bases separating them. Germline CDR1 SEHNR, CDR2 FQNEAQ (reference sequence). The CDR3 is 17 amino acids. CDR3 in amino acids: CASSLALGGTNTGELFF. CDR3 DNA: TGTGCCAGCAGCTTAGCGCTGGGGGGCACTAACACCGGGGAGCTGTTTTTT.

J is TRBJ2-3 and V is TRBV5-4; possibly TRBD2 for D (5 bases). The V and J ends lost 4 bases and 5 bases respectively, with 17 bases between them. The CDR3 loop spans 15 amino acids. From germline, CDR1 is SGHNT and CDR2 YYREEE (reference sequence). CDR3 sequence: CASSGGTETVDTQYF. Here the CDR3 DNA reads TGTGCCAGCAGCGGAGGAACCGAGACGGTAGATACGCAGTATTTT.

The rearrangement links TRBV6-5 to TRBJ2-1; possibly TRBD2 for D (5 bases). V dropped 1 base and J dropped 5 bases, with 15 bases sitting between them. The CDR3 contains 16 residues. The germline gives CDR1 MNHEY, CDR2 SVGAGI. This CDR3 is CASSYYLGSANNEQFF. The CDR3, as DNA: TGTGCCAGCAGTTACTACCTGGGTAGCGCGAACAATGAGCAGTTCTTC.

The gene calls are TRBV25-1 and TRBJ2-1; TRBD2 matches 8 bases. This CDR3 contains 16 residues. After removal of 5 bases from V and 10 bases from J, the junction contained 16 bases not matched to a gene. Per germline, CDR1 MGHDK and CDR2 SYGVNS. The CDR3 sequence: CASSQPPKREQEEQFF. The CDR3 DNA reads TGTGCCAGCAGTCAACCCCCAAAGCGGGAGCAGGAAGAGCAGTTCTTC.

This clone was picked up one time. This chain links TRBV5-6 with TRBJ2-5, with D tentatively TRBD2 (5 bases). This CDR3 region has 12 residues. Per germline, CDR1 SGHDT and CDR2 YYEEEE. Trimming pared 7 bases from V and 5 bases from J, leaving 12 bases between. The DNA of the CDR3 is TGTGCCAGCTTGCGGGCGTCGGAGACCCAGTACTTC. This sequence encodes CASLRASETQYF.

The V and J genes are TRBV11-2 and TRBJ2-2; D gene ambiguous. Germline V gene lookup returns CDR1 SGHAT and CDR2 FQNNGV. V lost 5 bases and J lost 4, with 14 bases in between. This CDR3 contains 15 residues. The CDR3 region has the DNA TGTGCCAGCAGCCCTCCTCTTAGCCTCACCGGGGAGCTGTTTTTT. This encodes CASSPPLSLTGELFF.

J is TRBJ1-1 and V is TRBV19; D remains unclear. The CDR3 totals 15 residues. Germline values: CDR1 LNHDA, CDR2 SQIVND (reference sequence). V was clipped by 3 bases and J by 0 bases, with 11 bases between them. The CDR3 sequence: CASSMFDGLNTEAFF. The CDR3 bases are TGTGCCAGTAGTATGTTCGACGGTTTGAACACTGAAGCTTTCTTT. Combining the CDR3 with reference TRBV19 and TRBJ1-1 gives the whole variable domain DGGITQSPKYLFRKEGQNVTLSCEQNLNHDAMYWYRQDPGQGLRLIYYSQIVNDFQKGDIAEGYSVSREKKESFPLTVTSAQKNPTAFYLCASSMFDGLNTEAFFGQGTRLTVV.

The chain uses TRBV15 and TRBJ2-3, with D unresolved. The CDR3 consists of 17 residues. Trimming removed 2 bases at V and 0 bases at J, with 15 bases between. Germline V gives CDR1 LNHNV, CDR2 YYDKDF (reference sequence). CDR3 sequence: CATSRLHEGTSTDTQYF. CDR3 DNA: TGTGCCACCAGCAGACTCCACGAAGGAACTAGCACAGATACGCAGTATTTT.

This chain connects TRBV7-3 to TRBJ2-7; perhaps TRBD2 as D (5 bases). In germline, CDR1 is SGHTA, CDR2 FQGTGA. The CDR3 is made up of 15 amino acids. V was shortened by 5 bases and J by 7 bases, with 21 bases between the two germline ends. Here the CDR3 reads CASSPSGNLGREQYF. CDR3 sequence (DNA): TGTGCCAGCAGCCCAAGTGGGAACCTGGGGAGAGAGCAGTACTTC.

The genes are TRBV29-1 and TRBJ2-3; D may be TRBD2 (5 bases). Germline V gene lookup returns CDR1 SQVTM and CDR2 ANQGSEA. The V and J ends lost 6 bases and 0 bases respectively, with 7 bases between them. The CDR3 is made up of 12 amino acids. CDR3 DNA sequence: TGCAGCGTGGCGGGTAGCACAGATACGCAGTATTTT. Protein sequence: CSVAGSTDTQYF.

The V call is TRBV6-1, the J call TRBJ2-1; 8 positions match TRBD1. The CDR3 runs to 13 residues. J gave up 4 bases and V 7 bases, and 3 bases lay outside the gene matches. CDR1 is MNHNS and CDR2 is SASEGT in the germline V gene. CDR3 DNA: TGTGCCAGCAATGACAGGGGATACAATGAGCAGTTCTTC. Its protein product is CASNDRGYNEQFF.

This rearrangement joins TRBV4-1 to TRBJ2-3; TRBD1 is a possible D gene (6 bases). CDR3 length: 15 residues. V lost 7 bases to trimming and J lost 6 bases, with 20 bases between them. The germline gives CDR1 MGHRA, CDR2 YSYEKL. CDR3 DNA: TGCGCCAGCACCGCGAACCCCCTGGGGGCGGATACGCAGTATTTT. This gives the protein CASTANPLGADTQYF.

CDR3 sequence reads: CASSFGLLEEDTQYF. The CDR3 DNA reads TGTGCCAGCAGCTTTGGACTCTTAGAGGAAGATACGCAGTATTTT. The chain couples TRBV7-9 to TRBJ2-3; a weak D match, TRBD2 (5 bases). This CDR3 is built from 15 residues. Between the trimmed V and J ends, which lost 3 bases and 5 bases, there was a span of 15 bases. Per the germline V gene, CDR1 is SEHNR and CDR2 is FQNEAQ (reference sequence).

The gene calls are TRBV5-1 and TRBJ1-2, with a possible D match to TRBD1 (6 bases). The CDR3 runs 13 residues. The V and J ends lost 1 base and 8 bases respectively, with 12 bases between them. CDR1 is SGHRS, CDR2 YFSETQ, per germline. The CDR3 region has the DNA TGCGCCAGCAGCTTGTCGGGGGCGACGGGCTACACCTTC. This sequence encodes CASSLSGATGYTF.

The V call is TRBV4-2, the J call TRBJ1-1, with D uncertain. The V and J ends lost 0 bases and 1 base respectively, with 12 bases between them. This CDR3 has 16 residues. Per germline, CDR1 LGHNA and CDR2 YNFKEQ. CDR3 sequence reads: CASSQEALGSNTEAFF. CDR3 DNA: TGTGCCAGCAGCCAAGAGGCTTTGGGGTCGAACACTGAAGCTTTCTTT.

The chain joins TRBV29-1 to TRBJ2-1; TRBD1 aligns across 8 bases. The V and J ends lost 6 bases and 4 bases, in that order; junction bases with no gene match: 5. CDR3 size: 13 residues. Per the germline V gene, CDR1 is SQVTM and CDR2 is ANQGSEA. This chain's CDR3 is CSVDRGSYNEQFF. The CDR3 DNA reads TGCAGCGTAGACAGGGGCTCATACAATGAGCAGTTCTTC.

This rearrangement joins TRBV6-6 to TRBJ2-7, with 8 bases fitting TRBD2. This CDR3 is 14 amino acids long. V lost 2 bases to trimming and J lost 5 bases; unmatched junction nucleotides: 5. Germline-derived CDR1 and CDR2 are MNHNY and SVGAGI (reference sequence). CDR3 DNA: TGTGCCAGCAGTTACGAGCGGGAGTACGACGAGCAGTACTTC. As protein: CASSYEREYDEQYF.

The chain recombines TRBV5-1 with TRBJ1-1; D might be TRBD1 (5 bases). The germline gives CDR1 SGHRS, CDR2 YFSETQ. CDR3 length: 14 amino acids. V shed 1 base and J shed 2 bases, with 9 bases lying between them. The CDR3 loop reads CASSLQGGNTEAFF. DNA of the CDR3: TGCGCCAGCAGCTTGCAGGGTGGAAACACTGAAGCTTTCTTT.

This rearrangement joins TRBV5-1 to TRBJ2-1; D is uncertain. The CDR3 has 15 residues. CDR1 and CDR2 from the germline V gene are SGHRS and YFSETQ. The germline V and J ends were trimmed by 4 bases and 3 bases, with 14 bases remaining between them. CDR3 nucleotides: TGCGCCAGCAGCCCGGCTGGCGGAGACTACAATGAGCAGTTCTTC. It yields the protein CASSPAGGDYNEQFF.

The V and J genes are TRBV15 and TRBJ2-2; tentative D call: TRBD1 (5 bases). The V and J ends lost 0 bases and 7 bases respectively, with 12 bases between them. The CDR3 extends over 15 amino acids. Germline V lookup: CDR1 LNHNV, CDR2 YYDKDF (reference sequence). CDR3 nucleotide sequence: TGTGCCACCAGCAGAGACAGGGCTCCAGGCGGGGAGCTGTTTTTT. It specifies CATSRDRAPGGELFF.

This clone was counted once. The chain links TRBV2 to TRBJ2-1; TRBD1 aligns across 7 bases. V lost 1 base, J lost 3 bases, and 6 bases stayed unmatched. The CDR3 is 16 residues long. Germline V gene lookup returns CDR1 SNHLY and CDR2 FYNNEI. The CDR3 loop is CASSEGFGDSYNEQFF. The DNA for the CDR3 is TGTGCCAGCAGTGAAGGATTTGGGGACAGCTACAATGAGCAGTTCTTC.